This TCR beta chain was documented in a study of T cell responses to AZD1222 COVID-19 vaccine. This clone appeared a single time. Its cognate antigen is unknown. Sequencing used immunoSEQ multiplex PCR; TCRdb keeps in-frame clones, though not all of them. This table holds more than 90,000 clones, 90% found once. Regarding the study as a whole: Regions 160-218 and 743-854 dominated among vaccine-associated CD4 TCRs spanning spike. Repertoires were obtained solely post-peak T cell response. Spike-specific TCR breadth and depth went up after people got two AZD1222 doses.

CDR3 length: 14 amino acids. Trimming cost V 8 bases and J 0 bases; bases outside gene matches: 6. Germline CDR1 is LNHDA and CDR2 is SQIVND (reference sequence). Specimen: peripheral blood, collected on day 0 of AZD1222 vaccination. The chain carries TRBV19 and TRBJ1-1, with 7 positions matching TRBD1. The receptor comes from an adult in good health. The CDR3 nucleotides read TGTGCCAGTGGACAGGACCCTATGAACACTGAAGCTTTCTTT. Amino acid sequence: CASGQDPMNTEAFF. Supplemented by reference TRBV19 and TRBJ1-1, the full variable domain reads DGGITQSPKYLFRKEGQNVTLSCEQNLNHDAMYWYRQDPGQGLRLIYYSQIVNDFQKGDIAEGYSVSREKKESFPLTVTSAQKNPTAFYLCASGQDPMNTEAFFGQGTRLTVV.